A selection of T cell receptor beta chains follows, all from one sample in a study of T cell repertoires in cytomegalovirus infection. For these receptors, no antigen is known. Each CDR3 protein is one row after TCRdb ran MiXCR on the reads. The data contain a few hundred thousand distinct CDR3 sequences, 20% to 25% of them singletons. Source: cultured PBMCs, taken from culture after CMV antigen stimulation. All receptors derive from a human donor in good health (CMV status not recorded). Some clones in this sample may be carry-over from other donors' samples. The CDR3 runs from the conserved cysteine through the conserved F or W. D genes are given only for firm matches. Clone size is stated in some rows and not others, as once, few, many or a class when expanded.

TRBD1 . TRBJ1-3 TRBV28 CASSRQGQGNTIYF TGTGCCAGCAGCAGACAGGGGCAAGGAAACACCATATATTTT
. . TRBJ2-3 TRBV24-1 CATSDLSTDTQYF TGTGCCACCAGTGACCTTAGCACAGATACGCAGTATTTT
TRBD1 few TRBJ2-5 TRBV15 CATSREQGVETQYF TGTGCCACCAGCAGAGAACAGGGGGTTGAGACCCAGTACTTC
. many TRBJ2-7 TRBV12-3/TRBV12-4 CASSRSQEQYF TGTGCCAGCAGCCGGAGTCAGGAGCAGTACTTC
TRBD1 . TRBJ1-2 TRBV7-2 CASSSSTGGARRFYGYTF TGTGCCAGCAGCTCCTCGACAGGGGGCGCAAGAAGGTTCTATGGCTACACCTTC
. . TRBJ2-7 TRBV7-9 CASSFLDQGRSYEQYF TGTGCCAGCAGCTTTTTGGACCAGGGTAGGAGCTACGAGCAGTACTTC
. . TRBJ2-1 TRBV27 CASSPLSYNEQFF TGTGCCAGCAGTCCGCTTAGCTACAATGAGCAGTTCTTC
. many TRBJ1-6 TRBV7-2 CASSLGGPGAWNSPLHF TGTGCCAGCAGCTTAGGAGGTCCGGGGGCCTGGAATTCACCCCTCCACTTT
TRBD2 few TRBJ2-7 TRBV7-2 CASSVTSGTYEQYF TGTGCCAGCAGCGTTACTAGCGGTACCTACGAGCAGTACTTC
. . TRBJ2-2 TRBV5-1 CASSLRATNTGELFF TGCGCCAGCAGCTTGAGGGCCACGAACACCGGGGAGCTGTTTTTT
. . TRBJ1-4 TRBV28 CASTRAGPIEKLFF TGTGCCAGCACCCGGGCAGGGCCGATTGAAAAACTGTTTTTT
. . TRBJ1-1 TRBV27 CASSLRAGREAFF TGTGCCAGCAGTTTAAGGGCAGGGAGGGAAGCTTTCTTT